These 26 T cell receptor beta chains were sequenced from one sample in a study of neurological immune-mediated disorders. TCRdb fed the 5' RACE reads into MiXCR, producing one record per CDR3 protein. The sample carries tens of thousands of distinct CDR3 sequences, roughly 4.4% recorded once. Sequencing was carried out using PBMCs. The origin of the receptors is a man between 50 and 59 years old with multiple sclerosis.

This chain links TRBV2 with TRBJ2-5, with a weak D call TRBD2 (6 bases). The CDR3 runs 12 residues. Deletions cut 6 bases from V and 4 bases from J, with 9 bases between. The germline CDR1 and CDR2 sequences are SNHLY and FYNNEI. CDR3 loop: CASREEGETQYF. CDR3 in DNA: TGTGCCAGCAGGGAGGAGGGAGAGACCCAGTACTTC. Full variable domain (missing parts from reference TRBV2 and TRBJ2-5): EPEVTQTPSHQVTQMGQEVILRCVPISNHLYFYWYRQILGQKVEFLVSFYNNEISEKSEIFDDQFSVERPDGSNFTLKIRSTKLEDSAMYFCASREEGETQYFGPGTRLLVL.

This clonotype was observed at least ten times. The V call is TRBV3-1, the J call TRBJ2-3; 12 nucleotides line up with TRBD2. V shed 2 bases, J shed 5 bases, and the junction held 5 bases outside the gene matches. CDR3 length: 16 amino acids. Germline values: CDR1 LGHDT, CDR2 YNNKEL (reference sequence). CDR3 sequence reads: CASSQMLAGGRDTQYF. In DNA form, the CDR3 reads TGTGCCAGCAGCCAAATGCTAGCGGGGGGGCGAGATACGCAGTATTTT.

This clonotype was seen repeatedly, ten times or more. This rearrangement joins TRBV4-1 to TRBJ1-2; the D gene is possibly TRBD1 (6 bases). Trimming left V 0 bases short and J 4 bases short, with 21 bases between. The CDR3 length is 18 residues. The germline V gene encodes CDR1 MGHRA and CDR2 YSYEKL. The DNA of the CDR3 is TGCGCCAGCAGCCAAGATCCATCTTTGGACCGGGGGCTCTATGGCTACACCTTC. Protein sequence: CASSQDPSLDRGLYGYTF.

This clonotype has a handful of counts. Mismatch with germline at one junction end may stem from a read error. The DNA of the CDR3 is TGTGCCATCAGTGAGGATATGGGGCCCCAGAATTTT. This gives the protein CAISEDMGPQNF. The V gene is TRBV10-3, the J gene TRBJ1-5, with D perhaps matching TRBD1 (5 bases). This CDR3 contains 12 residues. Germline CDR1 ENHRY, CDR2 SYGVKD.

This clonotype was recorded at least ten times. The chain joins TRBV6-2 or TRBV6-3 to TRBJ2-1, with D uncertain. Trimming left V 5 bases short and J 14 bases short, with 16 bases between. The length of the CDR3 is 12 residues. CDR1 is MNHEY, CDR2 SVGEGT, per germline. The CDR3 sequence is CASSPWRGSKFF. CDR3 nucleotide sequence: TGTGCCAGCAGTCCCTGGCGTGGCTCTAAGTTCTTC.

This clonotype occurred many times. The J gene is TRBJ2-6, the V gene TRBV29-1; D tentatively fits TRBD1 or TRBD2 (6 bases each). Germline CDR1 and CDR2: SQVTM and ANQGSEA. V was shortened by 1 base and J by 4 bases, with 8 bases between the two germline ends. There are 14 residues in the CDR3. The CDR3 nucleotides read TGCAGCGTTGAAGGGGGGGCCGGGGCCAACGTCCTGACTTTC. Translation: CSVEGGAGANVLTF. Using reference TRBV29-1 and TRBJ2-6 for the parts outside the CDR3, the full variable domain is SAVISQKPSRDICQRGTSLTIQCQVDSQVTMMFWYRQQPGQSLTLIATANQGSEATYESGFVIDKFPISRPNLTFSTLTVSNMSPEDSSIYLCSVEGGAGANVLTFGAGSRLTVL.

This clonotype was seen repeatedly, ten times or more. This rearrangement joins TRBV9 to TRBJ2-7; unclear D gene. This CDR3 has 14 amino acids. Germline-derived CDR1 and CDR2 are SGDLS and YYNGEE. Trimming removed 2 bases at V and 2 bases at J, with 11 bases between. The chain's CDR3 is CASSVSGPTYEQYF. The CDR3 nucleotides read TGTGCCAGCAGCGTGTCCGGTCCCACCTACGAGCAGTACTTC.

This clonotype was seen ten or more times. The chain uses TRBV7-9 and TRBJ2-2; TRBD2 aligns across 11 bases. CDR3 length: 17 residues. Germline lookup yields CDR1 SEHNR and CDR2 FQNEAQ (reference sequence). The trim removed 1 base at V and 3 bases at J, leaving 4 bases unmatched. The CDR3 sequence is CASSLGPLAGDTGELFF. Here the CDR3 DNA reads TGTGCCAGCAGCTTAGGACCACTAGCGGGAGACACCGGGGAGCTGTTTTTT.

This clonotype has at least ten counts. The chain has TRBV21-1 and TRBJ2-7; the table's TRBD2 call for D was not verified on the DNA. TRBV21-1 is given as a pseudogene. This CDR3 contains 19 residues. CDR3 DNA: TGTGCCAGCAGCCAACAGAGACCCGGTGGGGCTAGCCGGGAGTACGAGCAGTACTTC. Translated, it gives CASSQQRPGGASREYEQYF.

This clonotype came up many times. The gene calls are TRBV3-1 and TRBJ2-7; D uncertain. V gave up 1 base and J gave up 3 bases, with 4 bases separating them. This CDR3 has 12 amino acids. Germline V gene sequence: CDR1 LGHDT, CDR2 YNNKEL (reference sequence). CDR3 amino acids: CASSQGGYEQYF. CDR3 in DNA: TGTGCCAGCAGCCAAGGGGGCTACGAGCAGTACTTC.

This clonotype has more than one count but fewer than ten. V is TRBV24-1 and J is TRBJ2-5; D might be TRBD1 or TRBD2, each matching 6 bases. Germline-derived CDR1 and CDR2 are KGHDR and SFDVKD. V was shortened by 3 bases and J by 5 bases, with 9 bases between the two germline ends. This CDR3 region has 13 residues. The CDR3 region has the DNA TGTGCCACCAGTGATGGGGGGCGCGAGACCCAGTACTTC. Its protein product is CATSDGGRETQYF.

This clonotype was detected a few times. The chain is built from TRBV29-1 and TRBJ2-6; the D is unclear. This CDR3 has 13 residues. Trimming shortened V by 5 bases and J by 1 base, and 6 bases separated the two germline ends. Germline V gives CDR1 SQVTM, CDR2 ANQGSEA. The CDR3 sequence is CSVCPSGANVLTF. Written as DNA, the CDR3 is TGCAGCGTTTGTCCTTCTGGGGCCAACGTCCTGACTTTC.

This clonotype was seen many times. The V and J genes are TRBV20-1 and TRBJ2-1, with 8 bases matching TRBD2. The V gene's germline CDR1 is DFQATT and CDR2 SNEGSKA (reference sequence). The V and J ends lost 3 bases and 7 bases, in that order; junction bases with no gene match: 5. The CDR3 spans 13 residues. The CDR3 here is CSASGRAGNEQFF. The CDR3 DNA follows: TGCAGTGCTAGCGGGAGGGCCGGAAATGAGCAGTTCTTC.

The table lists this clonotype with many counts. In DNA, the CDR3 is TGCAGCGTTGAAGTTAACTCCTGGGGACAGCGGGGGGTCTCCTACAATGAGCAGTTCTTC. Its translation is CSVEVNSWGQRGVSYNEQFF. V is TRBV29-1 and J is TRBJ2-1, with TRBD2 matching 9 bases. V was clipped by 1 base and J by 0 bases; unmatched bases: 16. This CDR3 region has 20 residues. CDR1 and CDR2 from the germline V gene are SQVTM and ANQGSEA.

Only a few counts were recorded for this clonotype. One junction end does not reproduce the germline sequence, and a read error may be involved. This rearrangement joins TRBV7-2 to TRBJ1-5; 10 bases align to TRBD1. The CDR3 runs to 14 residues. Germline CDR1 reads SGHTA; CDR2 reads FQGNSA. CDR3 in amino acids: CASSSDRGVQPQNF. In DNA, the CDR3 is TGTGCCAGCAGCTCGGACAGGGGGGTTCAGCCCCAGAATTTT.

This clonotype was found a few times. This chain uses TRBV5-1 with TRBJ2-1; D possibly corresponds to TRBD2 (5 bases). Germline V gene sequence: CDR1 SGHRS, CDR2 YFSETQ. The CDR3 contains 14 residues. With 2 bases removed from V and 7 bases from J, the gap between germline ends came to 13 bases. The CDR3 region has the DNA TGCGCCAGCAGCTTTTTCGGAGGACGAAATGAGCAGTTCTTC. Translation: CASSFFGGRNEQFF. The full variable domain, rest sourced from reference TRBV5-1 and TRBJ2-1, is KAGVTQTPRYLIKTRGQQVTLSCSPISGHRSVSWYQQTPGQGLQFLFEYFSETQRNKGNFPGRFSGRQFSNSRSEMNVSTLELGDSALYLCASSFFGGRNEQFFGPGTRLTVL.

This rearrangement joins TRBV4-1 to TRBJ2-5, with TRBD1 as a possible D gene (5 bases). CDR1 and CDR2 (germline): MGHRA, YSYEKL. The CDR3 has 14 residues. Deletions cut 1 base from V and 5 bases from J, with 11 bases between. CDR3 region: CASSQAPGWETQYF. The CDR3 nucleotides are TGCGCCAGCAGCCAAGCCCCAGGGTGGGAGACCCAGTACTTC.

This clonotype has ten or more counts. This sequence joins TRBV7-9 and TRBJ1-1; D call uncertain. CDR1 is SEHNR and CDR2 is FQNEAQ in the germline V gene (reference sequence). The V gene lost 5 bases and the J gene lost 3 bases, with 7 bases spanning the gap. This CDR3 is 12 amino acids long. As DNA, the CDR3 is TGTGCCAGCAGCCCGAGGTACACTGAAGCTTTCTTT. It specifies CASSPRYTEAFF.

The table lists this clonotype with many counts. The rearrangement links TRBV27 to TRBJ1-2; tentative D call: TRBD1 (5 bases). CDR1 is MNHEY, CDR2 SMNVEV, per germline (reference sequence). Trimming shortened V by 5 bases and J by 3 bases, and 13 bases separated the two germline ends. This CDR3 is 14 amino acids long. CDR3 protein: CASSPGLDYYGYTF. The CDR3 DNA sequence: TGTGCCAGCAGTCCGGGGCTAGACTACTATGGCTACACCTTC.

This clonotype was detected many times. The chain has TRBV5-6 and TRBJ2-2, with 10 bases that match TRBD1. In germline, CDR1 is SGHDT, CDR2 YYEEEE. V lost 4 bases to trimming and J lost 7 bases; unmatched junction nucleotides: 7. CDR3 size: 15 residues. The DNA for the CDR3 is TGTGCCAGCAGCACCCTAGACAGGGGGCTCGGGGAGCTGTTTTTT. Translation gives CASSTLDRGLGELFF.

This clonotype was seen at least ten times. The rearrangement links TRBV27 to TRBJ2-1, with D maybe TRBD2 (6 bases). CDR3 length: 11 amino acids. The germline gives CDR1 MNHEY, CDR2 SMNVEV (reference sequence). Trimming left V 4 bases short and J 9 bases short, with 7 bases between. Here the CDR3 DNA reads TGTGCCAGCAGTTCCGGGGGTGAGCAGTTCTTC. Translating gives CASSSGGEQFF.

The rearrangement uses TRBV5-1 and TRBJ2-3; 8 bases are a match to TRBD1. V shed 6 bases and J 6 bases; nucleotides not matched to a gene: 12. The germline V gene encodes CDR1 SGHRS and CDR2 YFSETQ. The CDR3 contains 15 residues. CDR3 in DNA: TGCGCCAGCACCCCCCGGGACAGGCGTACCGATACGCAGTATTTT. It yields the protein CASTPRDRRTDTQYF.

This clonotype turned up a few times. V gene TRBV5-1 combines with J gene TRBJ1-1, with TRBD1 matching 7 bases. The CDR3 has 14 residues. The germline CDR1 and CDR2 sequences are SGHRS and YFSETQ. The junction had 2 bases not matched to a gene; V was cut back by 2 bases and J by 1 base. The CDR3 DNA reads as TGCGCCAGCAGCTTACAGGGGCAGAACACTGAAGCTTTCTTT. This encodes CASSLQGQNTEAFF.

This clonotype has at least ten counts. V and J are TRBV29-1 and TRBJ2-1; TRBD2 matches 12 bases. Per the germline V gene, CDR1 is SQVTM and CDR2 is ANQGSEA. Trimming cost V 2 bases and J 8 bases; bases outside gene matches: 19. This CDR3 contains 19 residues. The CDR3 DNA sequence: TGCAGCGTTGAAACCTATGGTCTAGCGGGAGGGACGCAATCCCATGAGCAGTTCTTC. Its protein product is CSVETYGLAGGTQSHEQFF.

In its sample, this clonotype was seen many times. The CDR3 is CASSQEGQGGFYNSPLHF. In nucleotides, the CDR3 is TGCGCCAGCAGCCAAGAAGGTCAGGGAGGATTCTATAATTCACCCCTCCACTTT. The chain employs TRBV4-1 and TRBJ1-6, with a tentative D call TRBD1 (5 bases). CDR1 is MGHRA and CDR2 is YSYEKL in the germline V gene. V shed 0 bases and J shed 3 bases, with 15 bases lying between them. The length of the CDR3 is 18 residues.

In its sample, this clonotype was seen many times. The chain recombines TRBV5-1 with TRBJ2-6; TRBD2 agrees at 9 bases. The V segment lost 0 bases and the J segment 2 bases; nucleotides outside the gene matches: 9. Germline V gene sequence: CDR1 SGHRS, CDR2 YFSETQ. This CDR3 is 19 amino acids long. CDR3 nucleotide sequence: TGCGCCAGCAGCTTGGCTATCCTAGCGGGATGGGCTGGGGCCAACGTCCTGACTTTC. This translates into CASSLAILAGWAGANVLTF.